Only a few counts were recorded for the clone carrying this TCR beta chain. The antigen is undetermined. Trimming removed 0 bases at V and 11 bases at J, with 12 bases between. The CDR3 is 13 residues long. Germline V gives CDR1 LGHNA, CDR2 YSLEER. Each subset's genomic DNA was split evenly across several immunoSEQ plates. The method was immunoSEQ multiplex PCR; TCRdb's version includes in-frame clones alone and lacks a portion of them. The sample holds 550,000 to 750,000 clones; roughly nine tenths are singletons and the top ten take more than 20%. The data belong to a study of shared clonotypes between healthy human individuals. Study-level findings and limits: Clonotypes that were shared across a handful of donors made up around 5% of naive CD4 clonotypes.

Naive CD8 populations comprised CD45RO-negative cells positively selected for CCR7, excluding terminally differentiated effector memory CD45RA+ cells. Donors had no recently reported acute infections or vaccinations and were HIV-negative. Sample: naive CD8+ T cells sorted from blood. The source of this sequence is a man between 25 and 39 years old in good health. The chain combines TRBV4-3 with TRBJ2-3; no definite D call. In DNA, the CDR3 is TGCGCCAGCAGCCAAGATGATTGGCAAGAGCAGTATTTT. This sequence encodes CASSQDDWQEQYF.